This paragraph covers one T cell receptor (beta chain) sequence. The antigen is not known. This specimen belongs to a study of OX40 agonist ivuxolimab in advanced cancers. Overall study: Enrolled patients in dose escalation had cancers that were hepatocellular carcinoma, melanoma, renal cell or head and neck cancer. Study-wide points: By week 6 at 0.1 to 3.0 mg/kg, blood CD4+ and CD8+ T cells had expanded clonally. Which antigen the expanded peripheral T cells recognized is unknown. Partial responders at 0.1-3.0 mg/kg showed near-lowest clonal expansion.

Profiling relied on immunoSEQ multiplex PCR, and the TCRdb table lists in-frame clones only, not all of them. The table lists around 62,000 clones, about 80% of them singletons. The J segment lost 11 bases and the V segment lost 2 bases, leaving 7 bases of the junction unmatched. The CDR3 loop spans 14 amino acids. CDR1 and CDR2 from the germline V gene are MDHEN and SYDVKM. The gene calls are TRBV28 and TRBJ1-2, with TRBD1 identical over 11 bases. The TCR sequence derives from an adult with an advanced solid tumor such as melanoma, head and neck, liver or kidney cancer. The sequencing used CD4+ or CD8+ T cells sorted from blood, collected in a trial of the OX40 agonist ivuxolimab. The CDR3 here is CASSLGGQGARYTF. CDR3 bases: TGTGCCAGCAGTTTAGGAGGACAGGGGGCGCGGTACACCTTC.